Listed below are T cell receptor beta chains from one sample, sequenced in a study of blood T cell repertoires in COVID-19. The assay was immunoSEQ multiplex PCR, and TCRdb's table has in-frame clones only and misses some. The sample records roughly 230,000 clones, 83% being singletons. Sequencing was performed on peripheral blood. The receptors originated from a human donor in a cohort sampled during active COVID-19. CDR3s include the opening cysteine and the closing phenylalanine or tryptophan. The D gene is left open where the match is weak. Only part of the rows carry a size: once, few, many, or a class if the clone is expanded.

j_call: TRBJ1-5
d_call: .
v_call: TRBV28
clone_size: .
cdr3_nt: TGTGCCAGCAGGAACAGAGAGATTAGCAATCAGCCCCAGCATTTT
cdr3_aa: CASRNREISNQPQHF

j_call: TRBJ1-3
d_call: TRBD1
v_call: TRBV7-2
clone_size: .
cdr3_nt: TGTGCCAGCAGCTTAGAGACAGGGGCTGGAAACACCATATATTTT
cdr3_aa: CASSLETGAGNTIYF

j_call: TRBJ2-2
d_call: TRBD1
v_call: TRBV11-2
clone_size: .
cdr3_nt: TGTGCCAGCAGCCACCCTGGGCAGGGGGCCACCGGGGAGCTGTTTTTT
cdr3_aa: CASSHPGQGATGELFF

j_call: TRBJ2-5
d_call: TRBD1
v_call: TRBV3-1/TRBV3-2
clone_size: .
cdr3_nt: TGTGCCAGCAGGGACAGGGAGGAGACCCAGTACTTC
cdr3_aa: CASRDREETQYF

j_call: TRBJ2-5
d_call: TRBD2
v_call: TRBV10-1
clone_size: .
cdr3_nt: TGCGCCAGCAGTCCCTCGACTAGCGGCGAAGAGACCCAGTACTTC
cdr3_aa: CASSPSTSGEETQYF

j_call: TRBJ1-4
d_call: .
v_call: TRBV18
clone_size: .
cdr3_nt: TGTGCCAGCTCACCCCAAGGGGCAACTAATGAAAAACTGTTTTTT
cdr3_aa: CASSPQGATNEKLFF

j_call: TRBJ1-1
d_call: .
v_call: TRBV14
clone_size: .
cdr3_nt: TGTGCCAGCAGCTTCCGGGGAGGGAACACTGAAGCTTTCTTT
cdr3_aa: CASSFRGGNTEAFF

j_call: TRBJ1-1
d_call: TRBD1
v_call: TRBV28
clone_size: once
cdr3_nt: TGTGCCAGCAGTTCCCCACGGACAGGGCCTGAAGCTTTCTTT
cdr3_aa: CASSSPRTGPEAFF

j_call: TRBJ2-3
d_call: .
v_call: TRBV19
clone_size: .
cdr3_nt: TGTGCCAGTAGCCTGGACCAGGGGAGCACAGATACGCAGTATTTT
cdr3_aa: CASSLDQGSTDTQYF

j_call: TRBJ2-3
d_call: .
v_call: TRBV3-1/TRBV3-2
clone_size: .
cdr3_nt: TGTGCCAGCAGCCCGTTGGAGGGGATTAGCACAGATACGCAGTATTTT
cdr3_aa: CASSPLEGISTDTQYF

j_call: TRBJ1-5
d_call: .
v_call: TRBV28
clone_size: .
cdr3_nt: TGTGCCAGCAGTTCCCTAAATGGGGGGGATAGGCAGCCCCAGCATTTT
cdr3_aa: CASSSLNGGDRQPQHF

j_call: TRBJ2-1
d_call: .
v_call: TRBV5-1
clone_size: .
cdr3_nt: TGCGCCAGCACCCGCGGCCCGAGCTCCTACAATGAGCAGTTCTTC
cdr3_aa: CASTRGPSSYNEQFF

j_call: TRBJ1-2
d_call: TRBD1
v_call: TRBV19
clone_size: .
cdr3_nt: TGTGCCAGTGGAAAACAGGGGGCGTATGGCTACACCTTC
cdr3_aa: CASGKQGAYGYTF

j_call: TRBJ2-3
d_call: .
v_call: TRBV20-1
clone_size: .
cdr3_nt: TGCAGTGCTTTCGGACTTGATACGCAGTATTTT
cdr3_aa: CSAFGLDTQYF

j_call: TRBJ1-2
d_call: TRBD1
v_call: TRBV7-2
clone_size: .
cdr3_nt: TGTGCCAGCAGCTCCGGGACAGGGGCGGGTGGCTACACCTTC
cdr3_aa: CASSSGTGAGGYTF

j_call: TRBJ1-5
d_call: .
v_call: TRBV18
clone_size: .
cdr3_nt: TGTGCCAGCTCACCATCGGTCCGGCAGGCGAATCAGCCCCAGCATTTT
cdr3_aa: CASSPSVRQANQPQHF

j_call: TRBJ2-7
d_call: .
v_call: TRBV18
clone_size: .
cdr3_nt: TGTGCCAGCTCACCACCGGGCGGACTAAACACCTACGAGCAGTACTTC
cdr3_aa: CASSPPGGLNTYEQYF

j_call: TRBJ2-3
d_call: .
v_call: TRBV6-1
clone_size: .
cdr3_nt: TGTGCCAGCAGTGAAGCGGATTGGAGAGATACGCAGTATTTT
cdr3_aa: CASSEADWRDTQYF

j_call: TRBJ2-1
d_call: TRBD1
v_call: TRBV10-3
clone_size: few
cdr3_nt: TGTGCCATCAGTGAGTCCCCGACAGGGGGCCCCAATGAGCAGTTCTTC
cdr3_aa: CAISESPTGGPNEQFF

j_call: TRBJ2-7
d_call: .
v_call: TRBV6-1
clone_size: .
cdr3_nt: TGTGCCAGCAGTGAAGTTACGGACAGCTCCTACGAGCAGTACTTC
cdr3_aa: CASSEVTDSSYEQYF